These T cell receptor beta chains were read from a single sample in a study of T cells after yellow fever vaccination. TCRdb reprocessed the 5' RACE reads with MiXCR, giving one entry per CDR3 protein. The data hold 250,000 or so distinct CDR3 sequences, with 6.9% observed a single time. Material: CD4+ T cells sorted from PBMCs, obtained 15 days after the yellow fever booster vaccination. These receptors all come from a man aged 30-40 years who received the YFV17D yellow fever vaccine. Both conserved end residues are part of each CDR3. D genes are given only for firm matches. Rows may omit the clone size; those that give it use once, few, many or a size class.

>TRBJ2-5|TRBD1|NA|TRBV20-1
TGCAGTGCTTCCGGGACAGGGGACCAAGAGACCCAGTACTTC
CSASGTGDQETQYF
>TRBJ2-1|TRBD1|few|TRBV15
TGTGCCACCAGCAGAGATCTTACAGGGGGCAATGAGCAGTTCTTC
CATSRDLTGGNEQFF
>TRBJ2-7|NA|NA|TRBV6-2/TRBV6-3
TGTGCCAGCAGTCCTCCTCCGAATGCAGGGTCCCAGTACTTC
CASSPPPNAGSQYF
>TRBJ2-7|NA|NA|TRBV28
TGTGCCAGCAGGGGAGGCTTCTCCTACGAGCAGTACTTC
CASRGGFSYEQYF
>TRBJ1-2|NA|many|TRBV18
TGTGCCAGCTTCGCAAGCGCGGGTAACTATGGCTACACCTTC
CASFASAGNYGYTF
>TRBJ1-1|NA|NA|TRBV20-1
TGCAGTGCTAGAAACCCAATCAGGGGCGGCACTGAAGCTTTCTTT
CSARNPIRGGTEAFF
>TRBJ2-1|TRBD1|few|TRBV5-4
TGTGCCAGCTGCGCGGACAGGGGGCCGAATGAGCAGTTCTTC
CASCADRGPNEQFF
>TRBJ2-5|NA|many|TRBV6-1
TGTGCCAGCAGTGAAAGAGGCAGGGTCAAAGAGACCCAGTACTTC
CASSERGRVKETQYF
>TRBJ2-5|TRBD1|NA|TRBV5-1
TGCGCCAGCAGCTCCGGGACAGGCGGGACCCAGTACTTC
CASSSGTGGTQYF
>TRBJ2-6|NA|few|TRBV28
TGTGCCAGCAGTACCCCGTTCGGGGCCAACGTCCTGACTTTC
CASSTPFGANVLTF
>TRBJ2-7|TRBD2|many|TRBV12-3/TRBV12-4
TGTGCCAGCAGTTTGGGCAGGGAGGGGGAGCAGTACTTC
CASSLGREGEQYF
>TRBJ2-5|TRBD2|many|TRBV3-1
TGTGCCAGCAGCTATGGGACTAGCGTTGAGACCCAGTACTTC
CASSYGTSVETQYF
>TRBJ1-2|NA|few|TRBV9
TGTGCCAGCAGCGTAATCAGGGAATTGGACTATGGCTACACCTTC
CASSVIRELDYGYTF
>TRBJ2-1|TRBD2|once|TRBV3-1
TGTGCCTTCACCCTGGGACTAGCGGGAGGGCGAGTGGACAATGAGCAGTTCTTC
CAFTLGLAGGRVDNEQFF
>TRBJ1-1|NA|few|TRBV27
TGTGCCAGCAGTTTATTGGCCAGGAACACTGAAGCTTTCTTT
CASSLLARNTEAFF
>TRBJ2-1|TRBD2|many|TRBV20-1
TGCAGTGCTAGTCTAGCGGGAGGGGAGAATGAGCAGTTCTTC
CSASLAGGENEQFF
>TRBJ2-5|NA|few|TRBV15
TGTGCCACCAGCAGAGATGGGCAAGAGACCCAGTACTTC
CATSRDGQETQYF
>TRBJ2-6|NA|few|TRBV11-3
TGTGCCAGCAGCTTAGATCACTCTGGGGCCAACGTCCTGACTTTC
CASSLDHSGANVLTF
>TRBJ1-1|NA|few|TRBV9
TGTGCCAGCAGCGTAGTTGCCAGGGGAGACACTGAAGCTTTCTTT
CASSVVARGDTEAFF
>TRBJ2-7|NA|NA|TRBV20-1
TGCAGTGCTAGTTTTCCAAGCTCCCTCCCTCTCGAGCAGTACTTC
CSASFPSSLPLEQYF
>TRBJ2-5|NA|many|TRBV4-3
TGCGCCAGCAGCCAAGGGTTTCTCGGGGAGACCCAGTACTTC
CASSQGFLGETQYF
>TRBJ2-5|NA|NA|TRBV20-1
TGCAGTGCTAAGGCGGCTCTCGTGGGGGAGACCCAGTACTTC
CSAKAALVGETQYF
>TRBJ1-4|NA|many|TRBV21-1
TGTGCCAGCAGCAAAGATCGGCGCCGGGAAAAACTGTTTTTT
CASSKDRRREKLFF
>TRBJ1-1|NA|NA|TRBV20-1
TGCAGTGATAGAGACGGCCCGACGGGGACTGAAGCTTTCTTT
CSDRDGPTGTEAFF
>TRBJ2-5|NA|few|TRBV20-1
TGCAGTGCTAGGGGACTGGCCAAAGAGACCCAGTACTTC
CSARGLAKETQYF
>TRBJ1-6|NA|few|TRBV12-3/TRBV12-4
TGTGCCAGCAGTTTGGGGACATTTTATTCACCCCTCCACTTT
CASSLGTFYSPLHF
>TRBJ1-2|NA|many|TRBV12-3/TRBV12-4
TGTGCCAGCAGTAAGACCACAGGGAACTATGGCTACACCTTC
CASSKTTGNYGYTF
>TRBJ2-2|NA|many|TRBV6-2/TRBV6-3
TGTGCCAGCACCAATTCGGGGACCGGGGAGCTGTTTTTT
CASTNSGTGELFF
>TRBJ1-6|NA|NA|TRBV6-1
TGTGCCAGCGGTTTGGGTTCACCCCTCCACTTT
CASGLGSPLHF
>TRBJ1-5|TRBD1|NA|TRBV7-9
TGTGCCAGCAGCTTAGATCCAGGGGGCATCGGACAGCCCCAGCATTTT
CASSLDPGGIGQPQHF
>TRBJ1-1|TRBD1|NA|TRBV12-3/TRBV12-4
TGTGCCAGCAGTGCGTACAGGGGGCGAACGACTGAAGCTTTCTTT
CASSAYRGRTTEAFF
>TRBJ2-2|NA|many|TRBV7-9
TGTGCCAGCAGCTTACTCCACGTTGAAGGGGAGCTGTTTTTT
CASSLLHVEGELFF
>TRBJ2-3|TRBD2|NA|TRBV7-9
TGTGCCAGCAGTTTAAGTAGCGGGTACACAGATACGCAGTATTTT
CASSLSSGYTDTQYF
>TRBJ2-7|NA|few|TRBV18
TGTGCCAGCTCACTGCTGGTGGGCGAGCAGTACTTC
CASSLLVGEQYF
>TRBJ1-5|NA|few|TRBV12-3/TRBV12-4
TGTGCCAGCCGGGTCCAAAATCAGCCCCAGCATTTT
CASRVQNQPQHF
>TRBJ2-5|TRBD2|NA|TRBV7-2
TGTGCCAGCTGCCGAACTAGCGGGAGTGGAGAGACCCAGTACTTC
CASCRTSGSGETQYF
>TRBJ2-7|TRBD2|many|TRBV5-1
TGCGCCAGCAGCTCCTCCGGGACTAGGACCTACGAGCAGTACTTC
CASSSSGTRTYEQYF
>TRBJ2-7|NA|many|TRBV7-8
TGTGCCAGCAGCTTAGAATCGGGGACACCTACAAAGTACTTC
CASSLESGTPTKYF
>TRBJ1-1|NA|few|TRBV5-1
TGCGCCAGCAGCTTGGAGGGGGAAGCTTTCTTT
CASSLEGEAFF
>TRBJ2-5|TRBD2|NA|TRBV5-1
TGCGCCAGCAGCCCTGGGACTAGCGGCCAAGAGACCCAGTACTTC
CASSPGTSGQETQYF
>TRBJ1-2|NA|many|TRBV5-1
TGCGCCAGCAGCTTGGCCGGGAACTATGGCTACACCTTC
CASSLAGNYGYTF
>TRBJ2-3|TRBD2|NA|TRBV20-1
TGCAGTGATTTTAGCGGGGTCACAGATACGCAGTATTTT
CSDFSGVTDTQYF
>TRBJ2-1|NA|NA|TRBV11-2
TGTGCCAGCAGCAGGATCGTGGCTAGTAGATCCTACAATGAGCAGTTCTTC
CASSRIVASRSYNEQFF
>TRBJ2-1|NA|NA|TRBV12-3/TRBV12-4
TGTGCCAGCAGTAAGGGGGAGGGGGGCTACAATGAGCAGTTCTTC
CASSKGEGGYNEQFF
>TRBJ1-5|NA|few|TRBV6-5
TGTGCCAGCAGTTACACGTCACAAGATAATCAGCCCCAGCATTTT
CASSYTSQDNQPQHF
>TRBJ1-5|NA|many|TRBV28
TGTGCCAGCAGGAGAAGCAATCAGCCCCAGCATTTT
CASRRSNQPQHF
>TRBJ2-1|TRBD2|many|TRBV2
TGTGCCAGCAGTGACCTTGGACTAGGTTTGGTTAGCGATGAGCAGTTCTTC
CASSDLGLGLVSDEQFF
>TRBJ2-1|NA|NA|TRBV11-2
TGTGCCAGCAGCTTAATTCCCAACAATGAGCAGTTCTTC
CASSLIPNNEQFF
>TRBJ1-1|NA|NA|TRBV12-3/TRBV12-4
TGTGCCAGCAGTTTATTTTACTCCGGGGAGGACACTGAAGCTTTCTTT
CASSLFYSGEDTEAFF
>TRBJ2-1|TRBD1|NA|TRBV7-2
TGTGCCAGCAGCTTGGACAGGGATCCATCCTACAATGAGCAGTTCTTC
CASSLDRDPSYNEQFF
>TRBJ2-5|NA|few|TRBV7-2
TGTGCCAGCAGCGGCCGCAGGACGCCGGGGGAGACCCAGTACTTC
CASSGRRTPGETQYF
>TRBJ2-5|NA|few|TRBV19
TGTGCCAGTAAGCGAGCGGGACAGGAGACCCAGTACTTC
CASKRAGQETQYF
>TRBJ1-1|NA|few|TRBV7-8
TGTGCCAGCAGTCACCGACAGGAGAACACTGAAGCTTTCTTT
CASSHRQENTEAFF